This entry describes one TCR beta chain. The sample originates from a study of shared clonotypes between healthy human individuals. Across the whole study: Each donor had three CD4 naive, three CD4 memory, two CD8 naive and one CD8 memory plate.

Template for every sorted-subset replicate PCR totaled 150 to 250 ng DNA, around 33,000 T cell genomes. Only in-frame clones appear in the TCRdb table, and some are missing; sequencing was by immunoSEQ multiplex PCR. Seen here are 2,500,000 or so clones, 92% observed once, and the top ten hold more than 0.35%. Everyone who donated was a Caucasian adult who lived in Nashville, Tennessee. The sample was naive CD4+ T cells from PBMCs. Subset: CD45RA+ positively selected. This receptor was identified in a man aged 18 to 29 in good health. Some clones in this sample may be carry-over from other donors' samples.

Here the CDR3 DNA reads TGTGCCAGCAGCGTGAGTACAGGGTATAATGAAAAACTGTTTTTT. This gives the protein CASSVSTGYNEKLFF. This chain links TRBV9 with TRBJ1-4; a possible D gene is TRBD1 (6 bases). The CDR3 loop spans 15 amino acids. Between the trimmed V and J ends, which lost 2 bases and 4 bases, there was a span of 12 bases. Germline-derived CDR1 and CDR2 are SGDLS and YYNGEE.